Each of the 15 T cell receptor beta chains below was sequenced from the same sample in a study of PD-L1 blockade in urothelial cancer. Time point of the sample: pretreatment peripheral blood. TCRdb keeps only in-frame clones here, not all; method: immunoSEQ multiplex PCR. The sample yields under 40,000 clones, around 82% seen once. The sample here was PBMCs, taken around atezolizumab (anti-PD-L1) treatment. The receptors stem from a man in his 60s with urothelial cancer.

The V call is TRBV5-4, the J call TRBJ2-5; unclear D gene. Deletions cut 0 bases from V and 2 bases from J, with 5 bases between. CDR3 length: 13 residues. Germline-derived CDR1 and CDR2 are SGHNT and YYREEE (reference sequence). CDR3 sequence (DNA): TGTGCCAGCAGCTTGGCCCCGCAAGAGACCCAGTACTTC. Translating gives CASSLAPQETQYF.

CDR3 coding DNA: TGTGCCAGCAGTAACAGGGGTGGCAATCAGCCCCAGCATTTT. Its protein is CASSNRGGNQPQHF. The chain joins TRBV6-1 to TRBJ1-5; 7 bases map to TRBD1. Germline V CDR1 and CDR2: MNHNS, SASEGT. J gave up 2 bases and V 5 bases, and 3 bases lay outside the gene matches. CDR3 length: 14 residues.

The chain uses TRBV9 and TRBJ1-5; D is uncertain. Trimming removed 4 bases from V and 5 bases from J, with 10 bases in between. This CDR3 is 13 amino acids long. Germline V gives CDR1 SGDLS, CDR2 YYNGEE. The CDR3 sequence: CASSPQPDQPQHF. The CDR3 DNA is TGTGCCAGCAGCCCACAGCCTGATCAGCCCCAGCATTTT.

The V gene is TRBV15, the J gene TRBJ2-5; 7 bases align to TRBD1. Trimming took 3 bases from V and 11 from J; bases not matched to a gene: 6. CDR1 is LNHNV, CDR2 YYDKDF, per germline (reference sequence). The CDR3 totals 12 residues. The CDR3 DNA is TGTGCCACCAGCAGGACGACAGGGTCTCAGTACTTC. Its translation is CATSRTTGSQYF.

This sequence joins TRBV5-1 and TRBJ2-6, with 10 positions matching TRBD1. V lost 0 bases and J lost 0; bases outside the gene matches: 3. The length of the CDR3 is 18 residues. Germline V gene sequence: CDR1 SGHRS, CDR2 YFSETQ. The CDR3 nucleotides are TGCGCCAGCAGCTTGGTAGGGACAGGGGCCTCTGGGGCCAACGTCCTGACTTTC. This codes for CASSLVGTGASGANVLTF.

The rearrangement links TRBV28 to TRBJ1-5; weak D call: TRBD1 (6 bases). V shed 5 bases and J shed 9 bases, with 14 bases lying between them. CDR1 is MDHEN and CDR2 is SYDVKM in the germline V gene. The CDR3 runs to 13 residues. In DNA form, the CDR3 reads TGTGCCAGCAGTAAAACAGGGTTCGGGCCCCAGCATTTT. This translates into CASSKTGFGPQHF.

This chain joins TRBV5-1 and TRBJ1-4; D is undetermined. The CDR3 is 16 residues long. Trimming stripped 0 bases from V and 3 bases from J, with 12 bases between. Germline CDR1 SGHRS, CDR2 YFSETQ. The CDR3, as DNA: TGCGCCAGCAGCTTGGATCTAGGAGGCCCTAATGAAAAACTGTTTTTT. Residues: CASSLDLGGPNEKLFF. Full variable domain (remainder filled in from reference TRBV5-1 and TRBJ1-4): KAGVTQTPRYLIKTRGQQVTLSCSPISGHRSVSWYQQTPGQGLQFLFEYFSETQRNKGNFPGRFSGRQFSNSRSEMNVSTLELGDSALYLCASSLDLGGPNEKLFFGSGTQLSVL.

The chain carries TRBV2 and TRBJ1-1; unclear D gene. Trimming shortened V by 4 bases and J by 1 base, and 13 bases separated the two germline ends. In germline, CDR1 is SNHLY, CDR2 FYNNEI. CDR3 length equals 15 residues. CDR3 sequence: CASSVSGIKNTEAFF. DNA for the CDR3: TGTGCCAGCAGTGTGTCGGGGATTAAGAACACTGAAGCTTTCTTT.

This chain joins TRBV4-1 and TRBJ1-2; 8 positions match TRBD1. V trimming: 1 base; J trimming: 7 bases; junction bases outside the gene matches: 8. There are 15 residues in the CDR3. Germline assignment: CDR1 MGHRA and CDR2 YSYEKL. The CDR3 loop reads CASSQGWTGKPGYTF. The CDR3 nucleotides are TGCGCCAGCAGCCAAGGCTGGACAGGGAAACCTGGCTACACCTTC.

This chain joins TRBV7-2 and TRBJ2-7; a possible D gene is TRBD2 (6 bases). Germline values: CDR1 SGHTA, CDR2 FQGNSA. V was clipped by 1 base and J by 2 bases, with 9 bases between them. CDR3 length: 14 residues. DNA of the CDR3: TGTGCCAGCAGCTTAGACGCGGGACCCTACGAGCAGTACTTC. This gives the protein CASSLDAGPYEQYF. The complete variable domain, with remaining parts taken from reference TRBV7-2 and TRBJ2-7, reads GAGVSQSPSNKVTEKGKDVELRCDPISGHTALYWYRQSLGQGLEFLIYFQGNSAPDKSGLPSDRFSAERTGGSVSTLTIQRTQQEDSAVYLCASSLDAGPYEQYFGPGTRLTVT.

V gene TRBV30 combines with J gene TRBJ1-5, with D perhaps matching TRBD1 (6 bases). Germline CDR1 is GTSNPN and CDR2 is SVGIG (reference sequence). Trimming removed 2 bases at V and 6 bases at J, with 17 bases between. This CDR3 is 15 amino acids long. CDR3 sequence (DNA): TGTGCCTGGAGTCCTCATTCAGGGGTTGGTCAGCCCCAGCATTTT. Encoded protein: CAWSPHSGVGQPQHF.

This chain joins TRBV6-6 and TRBJ2-2; 7 bases agree with TRBD1. CDR1 MNHNY and CDR2 SVGAGI come from the germline V gene (reference sequence). V gave up 5 bases and J gave up 3 bases; unmatched junction bases: 3. This CDR3 has 14 residues. The CDR3 DNA reads as TGTGCCAGCAGTAGGGGGCTGTACACCGGGGAGCTGTTTTTT. This encodes CASSRGLYTGELFF.

V usage is TRBV28 and J usage is TRBJ2-4; possible D gene TRBD1, 5 bases. This CDR3 contains 14 residues. In germline, CDR1 is MDHEN, CDR2 SYDVKM. The ends were cut back, 2 bases at V and 6 bases at J, with 11 bases in the middle. This chain's CDR3 is CASSLGAEVNIQYF. In DNA, the CDR3 is TGTGCCAGCAGTTTAGGGGCCGAGGTAAACATTCAGTACTTC. The full variable domain, with the rest looked up from reference TRBV28 and TRBJ2-4, is DVKVTQSSRYLVKRTGEKVFLECVQDMDHENMFWYRQDPGLGLRLIYFSYDVKMKEKGDIPEGYSVSREKKERFSLILESASTNQTSMYLCASSLGAEVNIQYFGAGTRLSVL.

The gene calls are TRBV11-2 and TRBJ2-3; possibly TRBD1 for D (7 bases). Trimming stripped 5 bases from V and 0 bases from J, with 12 bases between. The CDR3 extends over 15 amino acids. Germline V CDR1 and CDR2: SGHAT, FQNNGV. The CDR3 loop reads CASSPTGTSTDTQYF. The DNA of the CDR3 is TGTGCCAGCAGCCCGACAGGGACTAGCACAGATACGCAGTATTTT.

Only one count was recorded for this clone. The junction shows a germline mismatch at one end, possibly a read error. The genes are TRBV2 and TRBJ2-1; 8 bases agree with TRBD2. CDR3 length: 15 residues. The germline gives CDR1 SNHLY, CDR2 FYNNEI. CDR3 coding DNA: TGTGCCAGCAGTGAAATAGTTATTGGGAGCGGGGGCCCCCTCTTC. As protein: CASSEIVIGSGGPLF.